Below, 31 T cell receptor beta chains from the same sample are listed, as sequenced in a study of shared clonotypes between healthy human individuals. Method: immunoSEQ multiplex PCR; TCRdb's copy keeps in-frame clones and lacks some. The sample has some 1.1 million clones; roughly 80% are singletons. The material sequenced was memory CD4+ T cells from PBMCs. Subset reported: CD45RA-negative fraction. The origin of the receptors is a man younger than 35 in good health. Some clones in this sample may be carry-over from other donors' samples.

The V gene is TRBV9, the J gene TRBJ2-3; possibly TRBD2 for D (5 bases). The CDR3 has 16 residues. The germline V gene has CDR1 SGDLS and CDR2 YYNGEE. The ends were cut back, 2 bases at V and 2 bases at J, with 15 bases in the middle. The CDR3 loop reads CASSVEGGLYTDTQYF. The CDR3 nucleotides read TGTGCCAGCAGCGTCGAGGGTGGGCTATACACAGATACGCAGTATTTT.

The rearrangement joins TRBV7-8 to TRBJ2-1, with TRBD1 as a possible D gene (6 bases). From germline, CDR1 is SGHVS and CDR2 FQNEAQ. V was trimmed by 3 bases and J by 4 bases, leaving 10 bases between them. This CDR3 has 14 amino acids. The CDR3 DNA sequence: TGTGCCAGCAGCTTTTTGCAGGGGTACAATGAGCAGTTCTTC. Its protein product is CASSFLQGYNEQFF.

This clone has a single count. The CDR3 loop reads CASLGTSGSGSTGELFF. CDR3 DNA sequence: TGCGCCAGCCTAGGGACTAGCGGGAGCGGTAGCACCGGGGAGCTGTTTTTT. The chain carries TRBV10-2 and TRBJ2-2; 14 nucleotides line up with TRBD2. CDR1 and CDR2 (germline): WSHSY, SAAADI. Trimming at V came to 8 bases and at J to 4 bases, leaving 9 bases not matched to a gene. The CDR3 extends over 17 amino acids.

The genes are TRBV28 and TRBJ1-1, with 9 bases that match TRBD1. Germline V gene lookup returns CDR1 MDHEN and CDR2 SYDVKM. Trimming at V came to 5 bases and at J to 5 bases, leaving 15 bases not matched to a gene. The CDR3 loop spans 17 amino acids. The CDR3: CASSAPRDRVVWTEAFF. The CDR3 DNA reads as TGTGCCAGCAGTGCCCCCCGGGACAGGGTTGTATGGACTGAAGCTTTCTTT.

The rearrangement uses TRBV6-5 and TRBJ2-1; D remains unclear. This CDR3 contains 15 residues. Germline CDR1 and CDR2: MNHEY and SVGAGI. The V and J ends lost 6 bases and 6 bases respectively, with 18 bases between them. The CDR3 coding sequence is TGTGCCAGCAGACCCCTCAGGCAGCCGGTCAATGAGCAGTTCTTC. Translated: CASRPLRQPVNEQFF.

On this clone: This sample also contains other DNA sequences that code for the same CDR3. The chain has TRBV7-9 and TRBJ2-7; no clear D. This CDR3 region has 14 residues. The germline CDR1 and CDR2 sequences are SEHNR and FQNEAQ (reference sequence). The V end was cut by 1 base, the J end by 2 bases, with 9 bases between. Written as DNA, the CDR3 is TGTGCCAGCAGCTTAGGAGGCGGTACCTACGAGCAGTACTTC. Amino acid sequence: CASSLGGGTYEQYF.

This clone showed up just a few times. The same CDR3 is also encoded by other DNA sequences in this sample. The chain combines TRBV5-1 with TRBJ1-1; no clear D gene. Trimming shortened V by 0 bases and J by 0 bases, and 6 bases separated the two germline ends. Germline CDR1 SGHRS, CDR2 YFSETQ. The CDR3 has 14 amino acids. The CDR3 loop is CASSLGGLNTEAFF. The CDR3 region has the DNA TGCGCCAGCAGCTTGGGAGGGTTGAACACTGAAGCTTTCTTT. Full variable domain (missing parts from reference TRBV5-1 and TRBJ1-1): KAGVTQTPRYLIKTRGQQVTLSCSPISGHRSVSWYQQTPGQGLQFLFEYFSETQRNKGNFPGRFSGRQFSNSRSEMNVSTLELGDSALYLCASSLGGLNTEAFFGQGTRLTVV.

This clone was seen at least ten times. The V call is TRBV5-1, the J call TRBJ2-7; 7 bases match TRBD1. The CDR3 length is 14 residues. With 1 base clipped from V and 5 bases from J, the junction kept 6 bases outside the gene matches. CDR1 is SGHRS and CDR2 is YFSETQ in the germline V gene. The CDR3 DNA follows: TGCGCCAGCAGCTTGAGACAGGGAGTCAACGAGCAGTACTTC. This sequence encodes CASSLRQGVNEQYF.

V is TRBV12-5 and J is TRBJ2-2; 9 bases map to TRBD1. Germline trimming cut 7 bases from V and 6 bases from J; bases unmatched to any gene: 12. Germline V CDR1 and CDR2: LGHNT, FRNRAP. The length of the CDR3 is 16 residues. The CDR3, as DNA: TGTGCTAGTGCCACAGGGGGCGTGGGGGTTGCCGGGGAGCTGTTTTTT. Its protein product is CASATGGVGVAGELFF.

The genes are TRBV7-9 and TRBJ1-2, with D uncertain. The V and J ends lost 0 bases and 8 bases respectively, with 10 bases between them. Germline V lookup: CDR1 SEHNR, CDR2 FQNEAQ (reference sequence). This CDR3 spans 13 amino acids. The CDR3 spells CASSLAGREGYTF. The CDR3 coding sequence is TGTGCCAGCAGCTTAGCAGGGAGGGAAGGCTACACCTTC.

About this clone itself: Other DNA sequences in this specimen translate into the identical CDR3. The gene calls are TRBV30 and TRBJ2-5, with unresolved D. Between the trimmed V and J ends, which lost 2 bases and 0 bases, there was a span of 4 bases. The CDR3 spans 12 residues. The germline CDR1 and CDR2 sequences are GTSNPN and SVGIG (reference sequence). The chain's CDR3 is CAWSTYQETQYF. The CDR3 bases are TGTGCCTGGAGTACGTACCAAGAGACCCAGTACTTC.

In DNA, the CDR3 is TGTGCCAGCTCACCATCCGGGACCCCGTACGAGCAGTACTTC. Translation: CASSPSGTPYEQYF. The chain couples TRBV18 to TRBJ2-7; D may be TRBD1 or TRBD2 (5 bases each). Per germline, CDR1 KGHSH and CDR2 LQKENI. Trimming cost V 2 bases and J 4 bases, with 12 bases left between them. The CDR3 runs 14 residues.

This sequence joins TRBV5-1 and TRBJ1-1; D not resolved. CDR3 length equals 15 residues. CDR1 and CDR2 from the germline V gene are SGHRS and YFSETQ. V was cut by 0 bases and J by 1 base, with 10 bases left in between. The DNA for the CDR3 is TGCGCCAGCAGCTTGGAAATTGGCGGGAACACTGAAGCTTTCTTT. This encodes CASSLEIGGNTEAFF.

V gene TRBV15 combines with J gene TRBJ2-7, with 10 bases fitting TRBD1. The V gene end was trimmed by 1 base and the J gene end by 7 bases; junction bases not matched to a gene: 10. The CDR3 consists of 16 residues. Germline V gives CDR1 LNHNV, CDR2 YYDKDF (reference sequence). The CDR3 region is CATSRVSGTGAREQYF. CDR3 bases: TGTGCCACCAGCAGAGTGTCCGGGACAGGGGCTCGGGAGCAGTACTTC.

This chain links TRBV11-3 with TRBJ2-5; no definite D call. CDR3 length: 14 amino acids. Looked up from germline, CDR1 is SGHNT and CDR2 is YENEEA. Trimming took 4 bases from V and 4 from J, leaving 13 bases between them. This chain's CDR3 is CASSSHSTRETQYF. The CDR3 bases are TGTGCCAGCAGCTCTCACAGTACGAGAGAGACCCAGTACTTC.

This chain links TRBV5-1 with TRBJ2-1, with 13 bases lining up with TRBD2. V trimming: 4 bases; J trimming: 12 bases; junction bases outside the gene matches: 13. The CDR3 has 16 residues. From germline, CDR1 is SGHRS and CDR2 YFSETQ. This chain's CDR3 is CASSLGLAGVRDRQFF. In DNA form, the CDR3 reads TGCGCCAGCAGCCTCGGACTAGCGGGAGTAAGAGATCGGCAGTTCTTC.

The chain links TRBV29-1 to TRBJ1-2; 8 bases are shared with TRBD1. Germline CDR1 reads SQVTM; CDR2 reads ANQGSEA. This CDR3 has 13 amino acids. With V trimmed by 6 bases and J by 4 bases, 7 bases remained unmatched. DNA of the CDR3: TGCAGCGTCGTTGGACAGGGCGGCTATGGCTACACCTTC. It codes for CSVVGQGGYGYTF.

Here the CDR3 reads CASNPDRALLSNEKLFF. For the CDR3, the DNA is TGTGCCAGCAATCCGGACCGAGCACTTTTATCTAATGAAAAACTGTTTTTT. The V and J genes are TRBV28 and TRBJ1-4; D is ambiguous. This CDR3 spans 17 amino acids. Per the germline V gene, CDR1 is MDHEN and CDR2 is SYDVKM. Trimming shortened V by 7 bases and J by 3 bases, and 21 bases separated the two germline ends. Full variable domain (missing parts from reference TRBV28 and TRBJ1-4): DVKVTQSSRYLVKRTGEKVFLECVQDMDHENMFWYRQDPGLGLRLIYFSYDVKMKEKGDIPEGYSVSREKKERFSLILESASTNQTSMYLCASNPDRALLSNEKLFFGSGTQLSVL.

The chain employs TRBV2 and TRBJ1-5; TRBD1 matches 7 bases. The germline V gene has CDR1 SNHLY and CDR2 FYNNEI. The CDR3 has 15 amino acids. The J segment lost 0 bases and the V segment lost 6 bases, leaving 5 bases of the junction unmatched. CDR3 protein: CASRGGQNSNQPQHF. The CDR3 DNA reads TGTGCCAGCAGGGGGGGACAGAATAGCAATCAGCCCCAGCATTTT.

This rearrangement joins TRBV27 to TRBJ2-7, with 9 bases identical to TRBD1. This CDR3 comprises 14 residues. The V gene's germline CDR1 is MNHEY and CDR2 SMNVEV (reference sequence). V lost 6 bases and J lost 2; bases outside the gene matches: 5. In DNA form, the CDR3 reads TGTGCCAGCAGGCGGGGGACAGGGCCCTACGAGCAGTACTTC. Its protein product is CASRRGTGPYEQYF.

The chain employs TRBV28 and TRBJ1-1; D gene ambiguous. CDR1 and CDR2 from the germline V gene are MDHEN and SYDVKM. The CDR3 totals 10 residues. V was trimmed by 4 bases and J by 7 bases, leaving 4 bases between them. The CDR3 is CASSYIEAFF. As DNA, the CDR3 is TGTGCCAGCAGTTATATTGAAGCTTTCTTT.

The V gene is TRBV4-3, the J gene TRBJ2-3; the match to TRBD2 covers 10 bases. The CDR3 consists of 17 residues. CDR1 is LGHNA and CDR2 is YSLEER in the germline V gene. J lost 2 bases, V lost 4 bases, and 9 bases had no gene match. Written as DNA, the CDR3 is TGCGCCAGCAGCCTGCGACTAGCGGGTCATTACACAGATACGCAGTATTTT. Encoded protein: CASSLRLAGHYTDTQYF.

J is TRBJ1-2 and V is TRBV14; TRBD1 matches 9 bases. CDR1 is SGHDN, CDR2 FVKESK, per germline. The V and J ends lost 11 bases and 3 bases, in that order; junction bases with no gene match: 13. This CDR3 has 15 amino acids. CDR3 in amino acids: CAPTRDREEDYGYTF. CDR3 nucleotides: TGTGCCCCTACACGGGACAGGGAAGAGGACTATGGCTACACCTTC.

The rearrangement links TRBV10-3 to TRBJ2-1; 14 nucleotides align to TRBD2. CDR1 and CDR2 (germline): ENHRY, SYGVKD. The CDR3 has 16 residues. V gave up 6 bases and J gave up 8 bases; unmatched junction bases: 9. The CDR3 region is CAIRGTSGSINDEQFF. The CDR3 DNA reads as TGTGCCATCAGGGGGACTAGCGGGAGTATAAACGATGAGCAGTTCTTC.

This clone was seen a single time. This chain links TRBV18 with TRBJ1-1, with D uncertain. Between the trimmed V and J ends, which lost 4 bases and 0 bases, there was a span of 12 bases. The CDR3 has 15 amino acids. CDR1 is KGHSH, CDR2 LQKENI, per germline. CDR3 sequence reads: CASSRGQNLNTEAFF. The DNA for the CDR3 is TGTGCCAGCTCACGCGGCCAGAACCTGAACACTGAAGCTTTCTTT.

The gene calls are TRBV11-2 and TRBJ2-7; 7 nucleotides line up with TRBD1. The J call may be wrong; the DNA end is better matched by TRBJ2-5. Germline-derived CDR1 and CDR2 are SGHAT and FQNNGV. This CDR3 is built from 13 residues. CDR3 region: CASSLDRSETQYF. DNA of the CDR3: TGTGCCAGCAGCTTGGACAGGTCAGAGACCCAGTACTTC.

J is TRBJ1-3 and V is TRBV7-2; D gene ambiguous. Germline CDR1 is SGHTA and CDR2 is FQGNSA. Trimming removed 4 bases at V and 9 bases at J, with 16 bases between. The CDR3 contains 14 residues. The CDR3: CASSYGPRLGTIYF. For the CDR3, the DNA is TGTGCCAGCAGCTATGGCCCGCGGCTAGGCACCATATATTTT.

The table lists this clone with many counts. The chain couples TRBV30 to TRBJ2-2; TRBD2 aligns across 11 bases. With 7 bases clipped from V and 5 bases from J, the junction kept 6 bases outside the gene matches. Germline V gene lookup returns CDR1 GTSNPN and CDR2 SVGIG (reference sequence). The CDR3 totals 14 residues. Here the CDR3 reads CASLRLAGTGELFF. In nucleotides, the CDR3 is TGTGCCTCCCTCCGACTAGCGGGAACCGGGGAGCTGTTTTTT. The variable domain in full, completed from reference TRBV30 and TRBJ2-2, reads SQTIHQWPATLVQPVGSPLSLECTVEGTSNPNLYWYRQAAGRGLQLLFYSVGIGQISSEVPQNLSASRPQDRQFILSSKKLLLSDSGFYLCASLRLAGTGELFFGEGSRLTVL.

A few counts support this clone. The chain joins TRBV5-5 to TRBJ2-7; D possibly uses TRBD1 or TRBD2 (6 bases each). The CDR3 loop spans 16 amino acids. Per germline, CDR1 SGHKS and CDR2 YYEKEE (reference sequence). The V gene lost 0 bases and the J gene lost 2 bases, with 15 bases spanning the gap. The CDR3 sequence is CASSLVLGGQAYEQYF. The DNA for the CDR3 is TGTGCCAGCAGCTTGGTATTGGGGGGACAAGCCTACGAGCAGTACTTC.

V gene TRBV28 combines with J gene TRBJ2-7; D may be TRBD1 or TRBD2 (5 bases each). Looked up from germline, CDR1 is MDHEN and CDR2 is SYDVKM. V lost 7 bases to trimming and J lost 4 bases, with 17 bases between them. The CDR3 extends over 14 amino acids. The CDR3 bases are TGTGCCAGCACCCCGTCAGGGACGGTTTACGAGCAGTACTTC. Its protein product is CASTPSGTVYEQYF.

This chain links TRBV7-3 with TRBJ2-4; 11 nucleotides align to TRBD1. This CDR3 is built from 14 residues. Trimming cost V 4 bases and J 7 bases; bases outside gene matches: 3. Germline-derived CDR1 and CDR2 are SGHTA and FQGTGA. The CDR3 sequence: CASSWDRGSNIQYF. The DNA of the CDR3 is TGTGCCAGCAGCTGGGACAGGGGGTCGAACATTCAGTACTTC.